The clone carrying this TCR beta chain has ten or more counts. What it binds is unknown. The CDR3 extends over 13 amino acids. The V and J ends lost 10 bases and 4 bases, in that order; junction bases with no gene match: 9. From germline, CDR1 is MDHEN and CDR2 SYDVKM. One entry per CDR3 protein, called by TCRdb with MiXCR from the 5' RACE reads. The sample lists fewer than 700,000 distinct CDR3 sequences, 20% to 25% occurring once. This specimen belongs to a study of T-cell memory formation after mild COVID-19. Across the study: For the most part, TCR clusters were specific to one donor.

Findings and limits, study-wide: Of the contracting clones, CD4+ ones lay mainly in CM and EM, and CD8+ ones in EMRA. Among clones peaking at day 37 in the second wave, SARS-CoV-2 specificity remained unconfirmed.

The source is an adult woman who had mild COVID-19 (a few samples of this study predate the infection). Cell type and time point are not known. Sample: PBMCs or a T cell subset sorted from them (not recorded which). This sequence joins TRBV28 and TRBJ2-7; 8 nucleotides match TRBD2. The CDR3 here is CATEAGDGYEQYF. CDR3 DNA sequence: TGTGCCACCGAAGCGGGGGACGGTTACGAGCAGTACTTC.